One and the same sample provided the 2 T cell receptor beta chains below, sequenced in a study of cytomegalovirus exposure and HLA in healthy donors. Sequencing used immunoSEQ multiplex PCR; TCRdb keeps in-frame clones, though not all of them. Of about 160,000 clones detected, less than 90% appear once; the ten largest clones hold 2% to 2.5%. Input material: PBMCs. These receptors originate from a woman aged 18 to 35 in good health and CMV-seronegative.

The genes are TRBV11-2 and TRBJ1-4; D unresolved. The CDR3 consists of 11 residues. Germline V gives CDR1 SGHAT, CDR2 FQNNGV. V was cut by 5 bases and J by 7 bases, with 5 bases left in between. This chain's CDR3 is CASSPGEKLFF. The CDR3, as DNA: TGTGCCAGCAGCCCAGGTGAAAAACTGTTTTTT.

The V and J genes are TRBV7-9 and TRBJ1-2, with D perhaps matching TRBD1 (6 bases). This CDR3 spans 12 amino acids. Deletions cut 8 bases from V and 8 bases from J, with 15 bases between. In germline, CDR1 is SEHNR, CDR2 FQNEAQ (reference sequence). CDR3 in amino acids: CASDQITGGYTF. In DNA, the CDR3 is TGTGCCAGCGACCAGATTACAGGGGGCTACACCTTC.